The present TCR beta chain was sequenced within a study of a mutant IDH1 vaccine in newly diagnosed glioma. Sequencing was performed with immunoSEQ multiplex PCR; in TCRdb, only in-frame clones are kept and a portion is missing. The sample yields roughly 41,000 clones, approximately 78% seen once. Time point given: baseline, week 1 (first vaccination visit). Treatment in this sample: pre-vaccination baseline after standard-of-care therapy. Germline-derived CDR1 and CDR2 are MNHEY and SMNVEV (reference sequence). Between the trimmed V and J ends, which lost 8 bases and 0 bases, there was a span of 10 bases. The CDR3 consists of 13 residues.

Here the sequenced sample was PBMCs, taken from a glioma patient treated with radiotherapy, temozolomide or both. The rearrangement joins TRBV27 to TRBJ1-2; D is undetermined. The sequence was obtained from a man aged 35 to 55 with glioma. Some clones in this sample may be carry-over from other donors' samples. CDR3 nucleotide sequence: TGTGCCAGCCGGGCGACCACTAACTATGGCTACACCTTC. Amino acids: CASRATTNYGYTF.